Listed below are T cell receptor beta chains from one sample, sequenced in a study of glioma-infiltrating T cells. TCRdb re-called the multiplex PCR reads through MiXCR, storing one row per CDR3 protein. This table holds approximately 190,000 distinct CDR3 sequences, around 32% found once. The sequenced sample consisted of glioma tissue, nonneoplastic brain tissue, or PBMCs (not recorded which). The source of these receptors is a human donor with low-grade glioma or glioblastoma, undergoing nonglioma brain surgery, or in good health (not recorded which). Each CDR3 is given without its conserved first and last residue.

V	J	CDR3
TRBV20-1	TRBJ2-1	SAPRNSETGTSGGYNEQF
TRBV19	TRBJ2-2	ASSTPELLGITGELF
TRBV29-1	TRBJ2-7	SGIAGATYEQY
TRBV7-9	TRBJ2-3	ARSAGGSDTQY
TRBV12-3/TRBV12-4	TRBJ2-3	ASSFGGASTDTQY
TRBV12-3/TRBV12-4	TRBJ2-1	ASSAPGATYNEQF
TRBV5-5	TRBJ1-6	ASSLGINSPLH
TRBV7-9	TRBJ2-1	ASSFLAGLNEQF
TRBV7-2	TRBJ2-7	ASSPHLGQGDYEQY
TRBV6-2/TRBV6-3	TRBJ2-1	ASSSSGTGRHEQF
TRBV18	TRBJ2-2	ASSLLRNTGELF
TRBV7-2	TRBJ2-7	ASSLVYHEQY
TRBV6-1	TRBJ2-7	AGTPMQGRSSYEQY
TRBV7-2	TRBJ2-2	ASRLSLIRDSYTGELF
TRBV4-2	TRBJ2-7	ASSQDGGTSGRKQY
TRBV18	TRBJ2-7	ASSPLGLAGEYEQY
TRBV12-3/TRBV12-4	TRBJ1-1	ASRTRQGWSTEAF